Below, 26 T cell receptor beta chains from the same sample are listed, as sequenced in a study of blood T cell repertoires in COVID-19. Assay used: immunoSEQ multiplex PCR; TCRdb lists only in-frame clones, some missing. The sample records about 150,000 clones, around 82% being singletons. Sequencing was done on a sample of peripheral blood. These receptors all come from a woman aged 45 to 65 with acute or convalescent COVID-19.

The rearrangement uses TRBV28 and TRBJ1-1; D not certain. CDR1 MDHEN and CDR2 SYDVKM come from the germline V gene. This CDR3 is built from 18 residues. The V and J ends lost 4 bases and 3 bases respectively, with 24 bases between them. The CDR3, as DNA: TGTGCCAGCAGTTCTATAAACCCGTGGCCAGGAGGGCACACTGAAGCTTTCTTT. Translation gives CASSSINPWPGGHTEAFF.

The gene calls are TRBV18 and TRBJ1-2; D uncertain. This CDR3 has 13 residues. Germline V gene data show CDR1 as KGHSH and CDR2 as LQKENI. V lost 3 bases to trimming and J lost 6 bases, with 11 bases between them. CDR3 DNA: TGTGCCAGCTCACCTTTCAGCGGCGATGGCTACACCTTC. Translated: CASSPFSGDGYTF.

The chain uses TRBV30 and TRBJ1-5, with TRBD1 matching over 8 bases. The CDR3 sequence is 16 residues long. Looked up from germline, CDR1 is GTSNPN and CDR2 is SVGIG (reference sequence). V lost 0 bases and J lost 6; bases outside the gene matches: 10. Here the CDR3 reads CAWSVLRGTGTQPQHF. The CDR3 nucleotides are TGTGCCTGGAGTGTACTCAGGGGGACAGGCACTCAGCCCCAGCATTTT.

This clone was seen more than once but under ten times. The V gene is TRBV6-4, the J gene TRBJ2-5; 12 bases line up with TRBD2. The junction had 1 base not matched to a gene; V was cut back by 5 bases and J by 0 bases. Germline CDR1 and CDR2: MRHNA and SNTAGT. The length of the CDR3 is 15 residues. CDR3 in amino acids: CASSRLAGDQETQYF. CDR3 nucleotides: TGTGCCAGCAGTCGACTAGCGGGGGACCAAGAGACCCAGTACTTC.

The chain carries TRBV7-3 and TRBJ2-7, with 8 bases matching TRBD2. The CDR3 contains 13 residues. Germline V gives CDR1 SGHTA, CDR2 FQGTGA. The ends lost 5 bases at V and 3 bases at J; junction bases unmatched: 3. The CDR3 loop is CASSTGLGYEQYF. DNA of the CDR3: TGTGCCAGCAGCACGGGACTAGGCTACGAGCAGTACTTC.

The V call is TRBV7-6, the J call TRBJ1-4; 9 bases map to TRBD1. Germline CDR1 SGHVS, CDR2 FNYEAQ. The CDR3 extends over 16 amino acids. Trimming cost V 4 bases and J 7 bases; bases outside gene matches: 10. This CDR3 reads CASSSSVPGQGEKLFF. As DNA, the CDR3 is TGTGCCAGCAGCTCCTCAGTCCCGGGACAGGGTGAAAAACTGTTTTTT.

This chain connects TRBV5-8 to TRBJ1-1; TRBD1 matches at 12 bases. From germline, CDR1 is SGHTS and CDR2 YDEGEE. J was trimmed by 0 bases and V by 4 bases; bases with no gene match: 4. The CDR3 runs to 16 residues. CDR3 in DNA: TGTGCCAGCAGCCGGGACAGGGGGCTGATGAACACTGAAGCTTTCTTT. Translating it yields CASSRDRGLMNTEAFF. The variable domain in full, completed from reference TRBV5-8 and TRBJ1-1, reads EAGVTQSPTHLIKTRGQQATLRCSPISGHTSVYWYQQALGLGLQFLLWYDEGEERNRGNFPPRFSGRQFPNYSSELNVNALELEDSALYLCASSRDRGLMNTEAFFGQGTRLTVV.

This CDR3 reads CASSLDQGAEAFF. The CDR3 nucleotides read TGTGCCAGCAGCTTGGACCAGGGGGCTGAAGCTTTCTTT. The genes are TRBV7-9 and TRBJ1-1, with 7 bases lining up with TRBD1. The CDR3 is made up of 13 amino acids. V trimming: 3 bases; J trimming: 6 bases; junction bases outside the gene matches: 4. Per germline, CDR1 SEHNR and CDR2 FQNEAQ (reference sequence).

This chain uses TRBV4-2 with TRBJ2-1, with a possible D match to TRBD2 (5 bases). The CDR3 sequence is 15 residues long. Germline assignment: CDR1 LGHNA and CDR2 YNFKEQ. Deletions cut 2 bases from V and 5 bases from J, with 13 bases between. This CDR3 is CASSQSGVVNNEQFF. The CDR3 DNA is TGTGCCAGCAGCCAATCCGGGGTGGTGAACAATGAGCAGTTCTTC.

The rearrangement links TRBV27 to TRBJ1-2, with 7 nucleotides matching TRBD1. Trimming took 10 bases from V and 3 from J; bases not matched to a gene: 17. Looked up from germline, CDR1 is MNHEY and CDR2 is SMNVEV (reference sequence). This CDR3 is built from 16 residues. Written as DNA, the CDR3 is TGTGCCACCAAACCGGGACAGTTCCTCGGGGACTATGGCTACACCTTC. It specifies CATKPGQFLGDYGYTF.

V is TRBV11-1 and J is TRBJ1-1; TRBD1 matches at 8 bases. CDR1 is SGHAT and CDR2 is FQDESV in the germline V gene (reference sequence). CDR3 length: 15 residues. Trimming took 5 bases from V and 1 from J; bases not matched to a gene: 6. The chain's CDR3 is CASSRYRGENTEAFF. CDR3 nucleotide sequence: TGTGCCAGCAGCCGCTACAGGGGGGAGAACACTGAAGCTTTCTTT.

This sequence joins TRBV7-9 and TRBJ1-5; a possible D gene is TRBD1 (6 bases). The CDR3 spans 16 residues. Per the germline V gene, CDR1 is SEHNR and CDR2 is FQNEAQ (reference sequence). V lost 4 bases, J lost 8 bases, and 21 bases lay in between. The CDR3 sequence: CASSSEVTGYLKPQHF. CDR3 in DNA: TGTGCCAGCAGCTCAGAAGTGACAGGATATCTGAAGCCCCAGCATTTT.

The rearrangement uses TRBV10-2 and TRBJ1-1; D perhaps matches TRBD1 (6 bases). The germline gives CDR1 WSHSY, CDR2 SAAADI. Trimming shortened V by 3 bases and J by 4 bases, and 9 bases separated the two germline ends. The CDR3 spans 13 residues. CDR3 sequence reads: CASSDQGSTEAFF. Here the CDR3 DNA reads TGCGCCAGCAGTGACCAGGGGAGCACTGAAGCTTTCTTT.

This chain joins TRBV4-2 and TRBJ1-3; 10 nucleotides agree with TRBD1. Germline trimming cut 4 bases from V and 0 bases from J; bases unmatched to any gene: 6. Germline CDR1 and CDR2: LGHNA and YNFKEQ. The CDR3 has 17 amino acids. The chain's CDR3 is CASSRTTGGDSGNTIYF. The CDR3 DNA sequence: TGTGCCAGCAGCCGCACGACAGGGGGCGACTCTGGAAACACCATATATTTT.

The chain links TRBV7-6 to TRBJ1-2, with 11 bases aligning to TRBD1. Germline V gene data show CDR1 as SGHVS and CDR2 as FNYEAQ. V dropped 5 bases and J dropped 2; count of bases not matched to a gene: 10. This CDR3 region has 17 residues. CDR3 sequence (DNA): TGTGCCAGCAGCCTCATAGGGGGACAGGGGGACAACTATGGCTACACCTTC. Protein: CASSLIGGQGDNYGYTF.

The chain recombines TRBV9 with TRBJ1-1; no reliable D call. The germline CDR1 and CDR2 sequences are SGDLS and YYNGEE. The CDR3 consists of 13 residues. V was clipped by 1 base and J by 5 bases, with 9 bases between them. CDR3 residues: CASSVSPETEAFF. CDR3 nucleotides: TGTGCCAGCAGCGTAAGTCCGGAGACTGAAGCTTTCTTT.

The genes are TRBV29-1 and TRBJ2-4; TRBD2 is a possible D gene (5 bases). V lost 4 bases, J lost 0 bases, and 7 bases lay in between. The CDR3 loop spans 13 amino acids. Germline V lookup: CDR1 SQVTM, CDR2 ANQGSEA. Here the CDR3 reads CSVARGAKNIQYF. The CDR3 bases are TGCAGCGTTGCCCGGGGAGCCAAAAACATTCAGTACTTC.

J is TRBJ1-2 and V is TRBV7-2, with D uncertain. The CDR3 spans 15 residues. The germline gives CDR1 SGHTA, CDR2 FQGNSA. With 4 bases removed from V and 4 bases from J, the gap between germline ends came to 16 bases. CDR3 nucleotide sequence: TGTGCCAGCAGCTCCCCCGCGGAGGGAGTCTATGGCTACACCTTC. Residues: CASSSPAEGVYGYTF.

This sequence joins TRBV5-1 and TRBJ1-1; D perhaps matches TRBD1 (5 bases). V lost 4 bases, J lost 5 bases, and 15 bases lay in between. CDR3 length equals 14 residues. The germline V gene has CDR1 SGHRS and CDR2 YFSETQ. CDR3: CASSLSGGVTEAFF. The CDR3 coding sequence is TGCGCCAGCAGCCTCTCCGGGGGGGTTACTGAAGCTTTCTTT.

The chain employs TRBV29-1 and TRBJ2-1; 11 bases are shared with TRBD2. After removal of 6 bases from V and 2 bases from J, the junction contained 18 bases not matched to a gene. Germline V gives CDR1 SQVTM, CDR2 ANQGSEA. CDR3 size: 19 residues. DNA for the CDR3: TGCAGCGTGCAGGGCCGTAGCGGGGGGGCTCTAATCACCTACAATGAGCAGTTCTTC. Translating it yields CSVQGRSGGALITYNEQFF.

The chain couples TRBV19 to TRBJ2-7; D ambiguous. The CDR3 spans 14 residues. The germline V and J ends were trimmed by 2 bases and 2 bases, with 10 bases remaining between them. Germline V lookup: CDR1 LNHDA, CDR2 SQIVND (reference sequence). The CDR3 region has the DNA TGTGCCAGTAGTATAAACTTCCTCGCCTACGAGCAGTACTTC. Its protein product is CASSINFLAYEQYF.

J is TRBJ2-7 and V is TRBV7-9, with D possibly being TRBD1 (5 bases). Trimming cost V 4 bases and J 2 bases, with 15 bases left between them. Germline-derived CDR1 and CDR2 are SEHNR and FQNEAQ (reference sequence). This CDR3 has 15 amino acids. DNA of the CDR3: TGTGCCAGCAGCTCTTGGGGCAGACCACCCTACGAGCAGTACTTC. It codes for CASSSWGRPPYEQYF.

The chain is built from TRBV2 and TRBJ2-3, with D uncertain. The CDR3 runs 13 residues. The germline V gene has CDR1 SNHLY and CDR2 FYNNEI. Trimming removed 8 bases at V and 1 base at J, with 10 bases between. This CDR3 is CASSISRTDTQYF. The CDR3 bases are TGTGCCAGCTCAATTAGCCGCACAGATACGCAGTATTTT.

The rearrangement joins TRBV6-6 to TRBJ2-7; perhaps TRBD1 as D (5 bases). V lost 0 bases to trimming and J lost 3 bases, with 9 bases between them. The CDR3 runs 14 residues. CDR1 and CDR2 (germline): MNHNY, SVGAGI (reference sequence). For the CDR3, the DNA is TGTGCCAGCAGTTACTCACAGACAGTCTACGAGCAGTACTTC. It encodes CASSYSQTVYEQYF.

This chain connects TRBV5-5 to TRBJ1-2, with a tentative D call TRBD1 (5 bases). Germline values: CDR1 SGHKS, CDR2 YYEKEE (reference sequence). V was shortened by 3 bases and J by 6 bases, with 12 bases between the two germline ends. The CDR3 spans 13 residues. In DNA, the CDR3 is TGTGCCAGCAGCTCTTCCACAGGCGATGGCTACACCTTC. Protein: CASSSSTGDGYTF. The variable domain in full, with the rest retrieved from reference TRBV5-5 and TRBJ1-2, is DAGVTQSPTHLIKTRGQQVTLRCSPISGHKSVSWYQQVLGQGPQFIFQYYEKEERGRGNFPDRFSARQFPNYSSELNVNALLLGDSALYLCASSSSTGDGYTFGSGTRLTVV.

J is TRBJ1-5 and V is TRBV30; D is uncertain. Germline V gene lookup returns CDR1 GTSNPN and CDR2 SVGIG (reference sequence). The CDR3 has 13 amino acids. V shed 6 bases and J shed 0 bases, with 9 bases lying between them. The CDR3: CACSLYSNQPQHF. Here the CDR3 DNA reads TGTGCCTGCAGTCTCTATAGCAATCAGCCCCAGCATTTT.